The clone carrying this T cell receptor beta chain was observed many times. This sample stems from a study of blood T cells in healthy people across ages. The CDR3 is 16 amino acids. Trimming left V 4 bases short and J 5 bases short, with 20 bases between. Germline assignment: CDR1 MNHEY and CDR2 SVGAGI. Together with a sample-barcoded 5' primer, a J-beta primer mix was included in a second PCR lasting about 6 to 12 cycles. TCRdb reprocessed the 5' RACE reads via MiXCR and lists one record per CDR3 protein. The sample lists around 870,000 distinct CDR3 sequences, about 30% occurring once. The V and J genes are TRBV6-5 and TRBJ2-5; possible D gene TRBD2, 6 bases. Sequenced: blood. The sequence was obtained from a woman older than 75 in good health. The CDR3 DNA sequence: TGTGCCAGCAGTTGGGGGGACGGGCTACTCCGGGAGACCCAGTACTTC. This codes for CASSWGDGLLRETQYF.